The 23 T cell receptor beta chains given below trace back to one sample, sequenced in a study of cytomegalovirus exposure and HLA in healthy donors. With 60 Vbeta and 13 Jbeta primers, the PCR was carried out. The protocol was immunoSEQ multiplex PCR, while the TCRdb copy is restricted to in-frame clones and leaves out a portion. The profile shows 150,000 to 200,000 clones, approximately 84% of them singletons. The material sequenced was PBMCs. All receptors come from a man between 18 and 29 years old in good health and CMV-seronegative.

This clone occurred a few times. Other DNA variants within this sample encode the same CDR3. The chain employs TRBV4-3 and TRBJ2-2; TRBD2 agrees at 10 bases. Losses at the gene ends were 0 bases for V and 5 bases for J; bases not matched to a gene: 6. Germline V gene sequence: CDR1 LGHNA, CDR2 YSLEER. The CDR3 has 17 residues. The CDR3 sequence is CASSQDPLLAGTGELFF. Here the CDR3 DNA reads TGCGCCAGCAGCCAAGATCCACTACTAGCGGGAACCGGGGAGCTGTTTTTT.

This chain connects TRBV5-3 to TRBJ1-1; D is perhaps TRBD1 (5 bases). TRBV5-3 is recorded as an ORF, its role being uncertain. Trimming pared 4 bases from V and 1 base from J, leaving 8 bases between. CDR3 size: 13 residues. The DNA for the CDR3 is TGTGCCAGAAGCCTACAGGCGAACACTGAAGCTTTCTTT. Residues: CARSLQANTEAFF.

The gene calls are TRBV2 and TRBJ2-3; perhaps TRBD1 as D (6 bases). The V end was cut by 4 bases, the J end by 3 bases, with 11 bases between. The CDR3 spans 14 residues. Germline V gene lookup returns CDR1 SNHLY and CDR2 FYNNEI. CDR3 sequence reads: CASSGFGQTDTQYF. Written as DNA, the CDR3 is TGTGCCAGCAGTGGGTTCGGACAGACAGATACGCAGTATTTT.

This clone was counted only a few times. The rearrangement uses TRBV19 and TRBJ1-4, with a possible D match to TRBD1 (6 bases). Trimming removed 7 bases from V and 7 bases from J, with 13 bases in between. This CDR3 has 13 residues. The germline V gene has CDR1 LNHDA and CDR2 SQIVND (reference sequence). In nucleotides, the CDR3 is TGTGCCAGTAATGACAGGTGGGGTGAAAAACTGTTTTTT. This codes for CASNDRWGEKLFF.

This rearrangement joins TRBV5-1 to TRBJ2-2; TRBD2 might be the D (5 bases). V gave up 0 bases and J gave up 7 bases, with 13 bases separating them. The CDR3 consists of 15 residues. CDR1 is SGHRS and CDR2 is YFSETQ in the germline V gene. CDR3 in DNA: TGCGCCAGCAGCTTGGAAGCGGCCGAGGGCGGGGAGCTGTTTTTT. Its translation is CASSLEAAEGGELFF. Supplemented by reference TRBV5-1 and TRBJ2-2, the full variable domain reads KAGVTQTPRYLIKTRGQQVTLSCSPISGHRSVSWYQQTPGQGLQFLFEYFSETQRNKGNFPGRFSGRQFSNSRSEMNVSTLELGDSALYLCASSLEAAEGGELFFGEGSRLTVL.

V gene TRBV28 combines with J gene TRBJ2-1; D is undetermined. The CDR3 has 14 residues. In germline, CDR1 is MDHEN, CDR2 SYDVKM. V was clipped by 3 bases and J by 8 bases, with 14 bases between them. In DNA form, the CDR3 reads TGTGCCAGCAGTTTTCGGTCCCTTCAGGATGAGCAGTTCTTC. Translated: CASSFRSLQDEQFF.

This chain connects TRBV4-1 to TRBJ2-3, with D possibly matching TRBD2 (6 bases). Trimming took off 4 bases at V and 6 bases at J, with 17 bases between the two ends. The CDR3 runs to 15 residues. Germline V lookup: CDR1 MGHRA, CDR2 YSYEKL. The CDR3 is CASSRRGGSADTQYF. As DNA, the CDR3 is TGCGCCAGCAGCCGCCGTGGGGGGTCAGCGGATACGCAGTATTTT.

This chain connects TRBV5-8 to TRBJ1-4; a weak D match, TRBD1 (5 bases). The CDR3 is made up of 17 amino acids. The V gene's germline CDR1 is SGHTS and CDR2 YDEGEE. V gave up 0 bases and J gave up 3 bases, with 15 bases separating them. For the CDR3, the DNA is TGTGCCAGCAGCTTGGAACCTGGGGGACTAGCTAATGAAAAACTGTTTTTT. This codes for CASSLEPGGLANEKLFF.

The gene calls are TRBV19 and TRBJ1-5; D perhaps matches TRBD1 (6 bases). V lost 5 bases and J lost 4, with 9 bases in between. The CDR3 runs to 13 residues. Germline CDR1 is LNHDA and CDR2 is SQIVND (reference sequence). The CDR3 protein is CASSWDKNQPQHF. In nucleotides, the CDR3 is TGTGCCAGTAGTTGGGACAAGAATCAGCCCCAGCATTTT.

V gene TRBV5-1 combines with J gene TRBJ1-2; 8 nucleotides match TRBD1. The CDR3 is 15 amino acids. The germline CDR1 and CDR2 sequences are SGHRS and YFSETQ. Losses at the gene ends were 7 bases for V and 7 bases for J; bases not matched to a gene: 15. For the CDR3, the DNA is TGCGCCAGCGGAGACCTGACAGGGGCGATCGGTGGCTACACCTTC. Its translation: CASGDLTGAIGGYTF.

This clone showed up just once. CDR3 amino acids: CASSLDYRGRGEKLFF. CDR3 coding DNA: TGTGCCAGCAGTTTAGATTACAGGGGGCGGGGGGAAAAACTGTTTTTT. This chain links TRBV27 with TRBJ1-4; TRBD1 aligns across 9 bases. V shed 2 bases, J shed 8 bases, and the junction held 9 bases outside the gene matches. CDR1 and CDR2 from the germline V gene are MNHEY and SMNVEV (reference sequence). The CDR3 consists of 16 residues. The full variable domain, with the rest looked up from reference TRBV27 and TRBJ1-4, is EAQVTQNPRYLITVTGKKLTVTCSQNMNHEYMSWYRQDPGLGLRQIYYSMNVEVTDKGDVPEGYKVSRKEKRNFPLILESPSPNQTSLYFCASSLDYRGRGEKLFFGSGTQLSVL.

V usage is TRBV5-4 and J usage is TRBJ2-7; D perhaps matches TRBD2 (6 bases). This CDR3 is built from 13 residues. The V and J ends lost 0 bases and 4 bases respectively, with 8 bases between them. Germline V lookup: CDR1 SGHNT, CDR2 YYREEE (reference sequence). CDR3 amino acids: CASSLVGGYEQYF. The CDR3 nucleotides read TGTGCCAGCAGCTTGGTCGGGGGTTACGAGCAGTACTTC.

V gene TRBV6-5 combines with J gene TRBJ2-5, with 7 bases identical to TRBD2. The J call is in doubt because the DNA end fits TRBJ2-7 better. Germline assignment: CDR1 MNHEY and CDR2 SVGAGI. CDR3 length: 14 amino acids. CDR3 amino acids: CASSPRGVSYEQYF. The CDR3 nucleotides are TGTGCCAGCAGCCCCCGGGGGGTCTCCTACGAGCAGTACTTC.

The J gene is TRBJ2-3, the V gene TRBV5-4; 9 nucleotides align to TRBD1. V shed 6 bases, J shed 4 bases, and the junction held 9 bases outside the gene matches. CDR3 size: 15 residues. CDR1 SGHNT and CDR2 YYREEE come from the germline V gene (reference sequence). The chain's CDR3 is CASKTGTGSPDTQYF. The CDR3 bases are TGTGCCAGCAAAACCGGGACAGGGTCCCCAGATACGCAGTATTTT.

The chain combines TRBV19 with TRBJ2-2; 10 positions match TRBD2. The CDR3 sequence is 13 residues long. Losses at the gene ends were 5 bases for V and 10 bases for J; bases not matched to a gene: 4. Germline V gives CDR1 LNHDA, CDR2 SQIVND (reference sequence). Here the CDR3 DNA reads TGTGCCAGTAGTCCAGCGGGAGGGGAGGAGCTGTTTTTT. It translates to CASSPAGGEELFF.

The V gene is TRBV19, the J gene TRBJ2-2, with 13 bases lining up with TRBD2. J gave up 4 bases and V 7 bases, and 12 bases lay outside the gene matches. In germline, CDR1 is LNHDA, CDR2 SQIVND (reference sequence). The CDR3 sequence is 18 residues long. The CDR3 sequence: CASTDNKGTSGTTGELFF. For the CDR3, the DNA is TGTGCCAGTACGGACAATAAGGGGACTAGCGGGACCACCGGGGAGCTGTTTTTT.

V and J are TRBV5-4 and TRBJ2-1; 9 nucleotides line up with TRBD2. Looked up from germline, CDR1 is SGHNT and CDR2 is YYREEE (reference sequence). The CDR3 has 15 amino acids. V dropped 1 base and J dropped 7; count of bases not matched to a gene: 6. The CDR3 region is CASSLRSSGENEQFF. The CDR3 DNA reads as TGTGCCAGCAGCTTGCGGTCTAGCGGGGAAAATGAGCAGTTCTTC. Combining the CDR3 with reference TRBV5-4 and TRBJ2-1 gives the whole variable domain ETGVTQSPTHLIKTRGQQVTLRCSSQSGHNTVSWYQQALGQGPQFIFQYYREEENGRGNFPPRFSGLQFPNYSSELNVNALELDDSALYLCASSLRSSGENEQFFGPGTRLTVL.

The rearrangement joins TRBV6-5 to TRBJ1-4; TRBD1 matches at 7 bases. There are 16 residues in the CDR3. V lost 4 bases and J lost 7; bases outside the gene matches: 12. Germline V gene lookup returns CDR1 MNHEY and CDR2 SVGAGI. The CDR3 DNA reads as TGTGCCAGCAGTTTAGATAGCCGGGACAGTTTTGAAAAACTGTTTTTT. Its translation is CASSLDSRDSFEKLFF.

This clone was seen a handful of times. The rearrangement joins TRBV7-9 to TRBJ1-3; no firm D call. This CDR3 contains 15 residues. Germline CDR1 is SEHNR and CDR2 is FQNEAQ (reference sequence). Trimming took off 1 base at V and 1 base at J, with 8 bases between the two ends. The CDR3 protein is CASSLGGISGNTIYF. The DNA of the CDR3 is TGTGCCAGCAGCTTAGGCGGGATTTCTGGAAACACCATATATTTT.

The chain combines TRBV6-5 with TRBJ2-7; D is possibly TRBD1 (6 bases). This CDR3 is built from 15 residues. V was cut by 7 bases and J by 1 base, with 17 bases left in between. Germline CDR1 and CDR2: MNHEY and SVGAGI. The CDR3 loop reads CASKVQGSGSYEQYF. CDR3 nucleotide sequence: TGTGCCAGCAAAGTACAGGGATCCGGGTCCTACGAGCAGTACTTC.

The chain combines TRBV11-3 with TRBJ2-5, with a possible D match to TRBD1 (5 bases). V gave up 3 bases and J gave up 1 base, with 18 bases separating them. The CDR3 is 17 residues long. Germline V gene lookup returns CDR1 SGHNT and CDR2 YENEEA. CDR3 region: CASSFPWQGKTQETQYF. As DNA, the CDR3 is TGTGCCAGCAGCTTTCCTTGGCAGGGAAAAACCCAAGAGACCCAGTACTTC.

V usage is TRBV27 and J usage is TRBJ1-5; the match to TRBD1 covers 9 bases. The CDR3 totals 15 residues. V lost 4 bases, J lost 6 bases, and 7 bases stayed unmatched. In germline, CDR1 is MNHEY, CDR2 SMNVEV (reference sequence). CDR3 DNA: TGTGCCAGCAGTTACAGCGGGACAGGGTCTCAGCCCCAGCATTTT. Encoded protein: CASSYSGTGSQPQHF.

The V call is TRBV28, the J call TRBJ2-7; 7 nucleotides line up with TRBD1. The V gene end was trimmed by 3 bases and the J gene end by 1 base; junction bases not matched to a gene: 3. Germline values: CDR1 MDHEN, CDR2 SYDVKM. CDR3 length: 14 amino acids. CDR3: CASSLTGKSYEQYF. The CDR3 DNA is TGTGCCAGCAGTTTGACAGGGAAATCCTACGAGCAGTACTTC.